This TCR beta chain was identified in a study of cytomegalovirus exposure and HLA in healthy donors. This table comes from immunoSEQ multiplex PCR, and its TCRdb copy is limited to in-frame clones, with some not included. This table holds about 130,000 clones, 75% to 90% found once. Germline loops: CDR1 MNHEY, CDR2 SVGAGI. This CDR3 is 14 amino acids long. The V segment lost 8 bases and the J segment 5 bases; nucleotides outside the gene matches: 9. Sequenced: PBMCs. This receptor was identified in a woman aged 18-30 years in good health and CMV-seronegative. The rearrangement joins TRBV6-5 to TRBJ2-1; 7 bases agree with TRBD2. The CDR3 protein is CASHGLEYDNEQFF. Here the CDR3 DNA reads TGTGCCAGCCATGGACTAGAATATGACAATGAGCAGTTCTTC.